These T cell receptor beta chains were read from a single sample in a study of shared clonotypes between healthy human individuals. The protocol was immunoSEQ multiplex PCR, while the TCRdb copy is restricted to in-frame clones and leaves out a portion. The table shows about 2.2 million clones, with 85% to 95% occurring only once. Sequencing was done on a sample of naive CD8+ T cells from PBMCs. The receptors stem from a young man in good health. Some clones in this sample may be carry-over from other donors' samples. The CDR3 runs from the conserved cysteine through the conserved F or W. A D gene is named only where the DNA matches it firmly. Rows give clone size only sometimes, using once, few, many, or a class for an expanded clone.

j_call | v_call | clone_size | d_call | cdr3_nt | cdr3_aa
TRBJ2-7 | TRBV5-4 | NA | NA | TGTGCCAGCAGCCCGTGGAGGGAGGCTTTATCTGAAGAGCAGTACTTC | CASSPWREALSEEQYF
TRBJ2-7 | TRBV30 | NA | TRBD1 | TGTGCCTGGAGTGTGGGACAGTCTAACGAGCAGTACTTC | CAWSVGQSNEQYF
TRBJ2-3 | TRBV10-3 | NA | TRBD1 | TGTGCCATCAGCCCCATGAGGGGACAGGGGCTCTACACAGATACGCAGTATTTT | CAISPMRGQGLYTDTQYF
TRBJ2-2 | TRBV18 | NA | NA | TGTGCCAGCTCACTCACCGGGGAGCTGTTTTTT | CASSLTGELFF
TRBJ1-1 | TRBV19 | once | NA | TGTGCCAGTAGTCCCTGGGGGGCTATGAACACTGAAGCTTTCTTT | CASSPWGAMNTEAFF
TRBJ1-4 | TRBV2 | NA | NA | TGTGCCAGCAGTGAATCCCTCCGCGTAGCTCCTAATGAAAAACTGTTTTTT | CASSESLRVAPNEKLFF
TRBJ2-7 | TRBV9 | NA | TRBD2 | TGTGCCAGCAGCACCGTAGCGGGAGGATCCTACGAGCAGTACTTC | CASSTVAGGSYEQYF
TRBJ2-7 | TRBV4-3 | NA | NA | TGCGCCAGCAGCCAAAGCCCGGGGAAATACGAGCAGTACTTC | CASSQSPGKYEQYF
TRBJ2-6 | TRBV19 | NA | NA | TGTGCCAGTAGCCCCCCACCGTCCTGGGTTGGGGCCAACGTCCTGACTTTC | CASSPPPSWVGANVLTF
TRBJ1-1 | TRBV9 | NA | TRBD1 | TGTGCCAGCCGCGGAGGGGGCGAGGAGAGCACTGAAGCTTTCTTT | CASRGGGEESTEAFF
TRBJ1-1 | TRBV9 | NA | NA | TGTGCCAGCAGCCCTCAGGGCGGTGGGACTGAAGCTTTCTTT | CASSPQGGGTEAFF
TRBJ2-3 | TRBV9 | once | TRBD2 | TGTGCCAGTCAGAGGCGGGAGGGAACAGATACGCAGTATTTT | CASQRREGTDTQYF
TRBJ2-7 | TRBV7-9 | NA | NA | TGTGCCAGCAGCCGGGAGAGCACGCGGATCTACGAGCAGTACTTC | CASSRESTRIYEQYF
TRBJ2-1 | TRBV29-1 | NA | NA | TGCAGCGTTTCGTACAATGAGCAGTTCTTC | CSVSYNEQFF
TRBJ2-1 | TRBV7-6 | NA | TRBD2 | TGTGCCAGCAGTCCGAAGGCTAGCGGGAGGGTCCACAATGAGCAGTTCTTC | CASSPKASGRVHNEQFF
TRBJ2-5 | TRBV5-5 | once | TRBD1 | TGTGCCAGCAGCAAGACGACAGGGGTCAGAATCGTGGAGACCCAGTACTTC | CASSKTTGVRIVETQYF
TRBJ1-2 | TRBV9 | NA | NA | TGTGCCAGCAGCGTCGTGGGGAGTAACTATGGCTACACCTTC | CASSVVGSNYGYTF
TRBJ2-3 | TRBV7-9 | NA | NA | TGTGCCAGCAGCGCCCGGGATAGCGGAGGCACAGATACGCAGTATTTT | CASSARDSGGTDTQYF
TRBJ1-2 | TRBV28 | NA | NA | TGTGCCAGCGGGGGATTTTCCAGATATGGCTACACCTTC | CASGGFSRYGYTF
TRBJ1-1 | TRBV2 | NA | NA | TGTGCCAGCAGTGAAGCCCAGGACGGTTACACTGAAGCTTTCTTT | CASSEAQDGYTEAFF
TRBJ1-5 | TRBV2 | NA | NA | TGTGCCAGCAGTGAAAGGTCGGTTCTAGGCAATCAGCCCCAGCATTTT | CASSERSVLGNQPQHF
TRBJ2-7 | TRBV5-6 | NA | NA | TGTGCCAGCAGCTACGGGGAGTCCTACGAGCAGTACTTC | CASSYGESYEQYF
TRBJ2-1 | TRBV28 | NA | NA | TGTGCCAGCAATCCTTTCCTAAGACTACCATACAATGAGCAGTTCTTC | CASNPFLRLPYNEQFF
TRBJ2-7 | TRBV2 | NA | NA | TGTGCCAGCAGTGAAGCCGAGGGGCCGGGGGACGAGCAGTACTTC | CASSEAEGPGDEQYF
TRBJ2-2 | TRBV27 | NA | NA | TGTGCCAGCAGGGGAGAAACCGGGGAGCTGTTTTTT | CASRGETGELFF
TRBJ2-1 | TRBV6-4 | NA | TRBD2 | TGTGCCAGCAGTGACGCGGGGGGGCGCGGCGATGAGCAGTTCTTC | CASSDAGGRGDEQFF
TRBJ2-5 | TRBV10-3 | NA | TRBD2 | TGTGCCATCAGAGCCGGGACTAGAGAAGAGACCCAGTACTTC | CAIRAGTREETQYF
TRBJ2-2 | TRBV7-9 | once | TRBD2 | TGTGCCAGCACCACCGGGGGGGCAGGAAGCACCGGGGAGCTGTTTTTT | CASTTGGAGSTGELFF
TRBJ2-7 | TRBV27 | NA | TRBD1 | TGTGCCAGCAGTTTCATGGGGACAGGGTTCACCGAGCAGTACTTC | CASSFMGTGFTEQYF
TRBJ2-3 | TRBV18 | once | TRBD2 | TGTGCCAGCTCATCCGATAGCGGGCGAGCCACAGATACGCAGTATTTT | CASSSDSGRATDTQYF
TRBJ2-7 | TRBV2 | NA | TRBD2 | TGTGCCAGCAGTGCTACCCCGGGACTAGCGGGACACGAGCAGTACTTC | CASSATPGLAGHEQYF
TRBJ2-3 | TRBV4-1 | NA | NA | TGCGCCAGCAGCCAGTCAGGGGTTACGCAGTATTTT | CASSQSGVTQYF
TRBJ1-1 | TRBV29-1 | NA | TRBD1 | TGCAGCGCGAAACACCGGACAGGGGACGACACTGAAGCTTTCTTT | CSAKHRTGDDTEAFF
TRBJ2-7 | TRBV5-1 | NA | TRBD2 | TGCGCCAGCAGCAAAGGGACTAGCGGGTCCCCCTACGAGCAGTACTTC | CASSKGTSGSPYEQYF
TRBJ2-6 | TRBV27 | NA | NA | TGTGCCAGCAGTTTGAATACAGGGCTCTCTGGGGCCAACGTCCTGACTTTC | CASSLNTGLSGANVLTF
TRBJ2-7 | TRBV27 | NA | TRBD2 | TGTGCCAGCAGTTTATCTTCCGGGAGGGGCTCCTACGAGCAGTACTTC | CASSLSSGRGSYEQYF
TRBJ2-7 | TRBV2 | NA | NA | TGTGCCAGCGGGACGACTAGTCGAAACTACGAGCAGTACTTC | CASGTTSRNYEQYF
TRBJ1-5 | TRBV15 | NA | TRBD1 | TGTGCCACCAGCAGAGTGGGACAGGTTGATCAGCCCCAGCATTTT | CATSRVGQVDQPQHF
TRBJ2-2 | TRBV28 | NA | NA | TGTGCCAGCAGCCCAACGACCGGGGAGCTGTTTTTT | CASSPTTGELFF
TRBJ2-3 | TRBV29-1 | NA | TRBD2 | TGCAGCGTTGGCGGGGGAGATCCAGATACGCAGTATTTT | CSVGGGDPDTQYF
TRBJ1-5 | TRBV12-1 | NA | NA | TGTGCCAGCACCCGCCCCCACGCACGGGACGAACGGGGTAGGGGCAATCAGCCCCAGCATTTT | CASTRPHARDERGRGNQPQHF
TRBJ1-2 | TRBV4-2 | NA | NA | TGTGCCAGCAGCCGACCGGGACAACCTAACTATGGCTACACCTTC | CASSRPGQPNYGYTF
TRBJ2-1 | TRBV9 | NA | NA | TGTGCCAGCAGCGTAGAGGGTAATAGGTACAATGCGCAGTTCTTC | CASSVEGNRYNAQFF
TRBJ2-3 | TRBV29-1 | NA | TRBD2 | TGCAGCGTAGGGTTTGAGCGGGAGCGAGCAGATACGCAGTATTTT | CSVGFERERADTQYF
TRBJ1-3 | TRBV10-3 | NA | NA | TGTGCCATCCGGCAGATGACTGGAAACACCATATATTTT | CAIRQMTGNTIYF
TRBJ1-1 | TRBV10-3 | NA | NA | TGTGCCATCAGTGAGTCATACATCAGACCTAACACTGAAGCTTTCTTT | CAISESYIRPNTEAFF
TRBJ2-1 | TRBV28 | NA | TRBD2 | TGTGCCAGCAGTTTCGTTCTAGCGGGATACAATGAGCAGTTCTTC | CASSFVLAGYNEQFF
TRBJ1-1 | TRBV5-1 | NA | NA | TGCGCCAGCAGTTGGGGGAACACTGAAGCTTTCTTT | CASSWGNTEAFF
TRBJ2-2 | TRBV7-3 | NA | TRBD2 | TGTGCCAGCAGCACGGGACTAGCGGGAGGGCCAAACACCGGGGAGCTGTTTTTT | CASSTGLAGGPNTGELFF
TRBJ1-1 | TRBV28 | few | TRBD1 | TGTGCCAGCAGTCTCCAGGGGGGTAGCACTGAAGCTTTCTTT | CASSLQGGSTEAFF
TRBJ1-5 | TRBV13 | NA | TRBD1 | TGTGCCAGCAGCAACGGGACAGGAGATAGCAATCAGCCCCAGCATTTT | CASSNGTGDSNQPQHF
TRBJ2-7 | TRBV5-1 | NA | NA | TGCGCCAGCAGCTGGGTGACAGCCCACGAGCAGTACTTC | CASSWVTAHEQYF
TRBJ2-1 | TRBV4-1 | NA | NA | TGCGCCAGCAGCCAACCTGGAACAGGGTGGGTGCACAATGAGCAGTTCTTC | CASSQPGTGWVHNEQFF
TRBJ2-3 | TRBV5-1 | NA | TRBD2 | TGCGCCAGCAGCCCAAGACTAGCGGGAGCCACAGATACGCAGTATTTT | CASSPRLAGATDTQYF
TRBJ2-5 | TRBV19 | NA | NA | TGTGCCAGTAGTATATTGCCCGAAGAGACCCAGTACTTC | CASSILPEETQYF